The 20 T cell receptor beta chains in this list originate from one sample, sequenced in a study of blood T cell repertoires in COVID-19. The repertoire was sequenced with immunoSEQ multiplex PCR; TCRdb's copy has only in-frame clones and lacks some. The sample has 200,000 or so clones, roughly nine tenths seen once. What was sequenced was PBMCs or T cells enriched from blood (not recorded which). The receptors were gathered from a woman in her thirties or forties with acute COVID-19.

The rearrangement joins TRBV29-1 to TRBJ1-1, with 11 positions matching TRBD1. Germline V lookup: CDR1 SQVTM, CDR2 ANQGSEA. CDR3 length equals 14 residues. Germline trimming cut 6 bases from V and 10 bases from J; bases unmatched to any gene: 13. The CDR3 is CSVGAGTGGVVAFF. CDR3 in DNA: TGCAGCGTCGGGGCTGGGACAGGGGGTGTGGTAGCTTTCTTT.

The chain uses TRBV7-8 and TRBJ1-6; D gene ambiguous. Germline V lookup: CDR1 SGHVS, CDR2 FQNEAQ. This CDR3 has 15 amino acids. V was cut by 1 base and J by 4 bases, with 8 bases left in between. CDR3 DNA: TGTGCCAGCAGCTTAGTGGCGGGTTATAATTCACCCCTCCACTTT. Protein: CASSLVAGYNSPLHF.

The chain is built from TRBV6-1 and TRBJ1-1; D remains ambiguous. Germline CDR1 and CDR2: MNHNS and SASEGT. Trimming took off 0 bases at V and 1 base at J, with 9 bases between the two ends. CDR3 length: 15 amino acids. This chain's CDR3 is CASSEAGPRNTEAFF. As DNA, the CDR3 is TGTGCCAGCAGTGAAGCGGGCCCGAGGAACACTGAAGCTTTCTTT.

This clone has only one observation. This rearrangement joins TRBV19 to TRBJ1-4, with D perhaps TRBD1 (6 bases). The V end lost 2 bases, the J end lost 1 base, and 20 bases lay between the germline ends. The CDR3 has 19 residues. Germline CDR1 is LNHDA and CDR2 is SQIVND (reference sequence). The CDR3 DNA reads as TGTGCCAGTAGTATATCCCCTCCAGGGGCAAGTAGAACTAATGAAAAACTGTTTTTT. Its translation: CASSISPPGASRTNEKLFF.

The V and J genes are TRBV6-5 and TRBJ2-5, with D perhaps TRBD2 (5 bases). V dropped 10 bases and J dropped 2 bases, with 17 bases sitting between them. The germline CDR1 and CDR2 sequences are MNHEY and SVGAGI. CDR3 length: 14 amino acids. CDR3 sequence reads: CATLGRIYQETQYF. In DNA, the CDR3 is TGTGCCACCCTAGGGAGAATTTATCAAGAGACCCAGTACTTC.

The genes are TRBV7-9 and TRBJ2-5; D possibly corresponds to TRBD2 (6 bases). This CDR3 is 15 amino acids long. The germline V gene has CDR1 SEHNR and CDR2 FQNEAQ (reference sequence). V gave up 4 bases and J gave up 5 bases, with 17 bases separating them. The chain's CDR3 is CASSSQGAGRETQYF. The CDR3 DNA is TGTGCCAGCAGCTCCCAAGGGGCGGGGAGGGAGACCCAGTACTTC.

The gene calls are TRBV29-1 and TRBJ1-5; a weak D match, TRBD1 (5 bases). The CDR3 consists of 15 residues. Germline CDR1 is SQVTM and CDR2 is ANQGSEA. Trimming took off 4 bases at V and 4 bases at J, with 17 bases between the two ends. The CDR3: CSVVDGFDRNQPQHF. CDR3 nucleotide sequence: TGCAGCGTTGTGGACGGTTTTGACAGAAATCAGCCCCAGCATTTT.

The chain combines TRBV5-5 with TRBJ1-3; weak D call: TRBD1 (6 bases). This CDR3 comprises 15 residues. Trimming pared 4 bases from V and 0 bases from J, leaving 11 bases between. Germline values: CDR1 SGHKS, CDR2 YYEKEE (reference sequence). The CDR3 nucleotides are TGTGCCAGCAGCCGGGAGGGGGTCTCTGGAAACACCATATATTTT. The encoded protein is CASSREGVSGNTIYF.

The V gene is TRBV5-4, the J gene TRBJ2-2; 11 nucleotides match TRBD2. Losses at the gene ends were 5 bases for V and 6 bases for J; bases not matched to a gene: 9. CDR1 is SGHNT and CDR2 is YYREEE in the germline V gene (reference sequence). This CDR3 is 16 amino acids long. CDR3 sequence: CASRWTLAGGSGELFF. In nucleotides, the CDR3 is TGTGCCAGCAGGTGGACCCTAGCGGGAGGTTCCGGGGAGCTGTTTTTT.

The chain is built from TRBV13 and TRBJ2-7; 7 bases align to TRBD2. Germline V gene sequence: CDR1 PRHDT, CDR2 FYEKMQ (reference sequence). There are 14 residues in the CDR3. V gave up 2 bases and J gave up 6 bases; unmatched junction bases: 7. Here the CDR3 reads CASSLRALAVEQYF. The CDR3 DNA follows: TGTGCCAGCAGCTTAAGGGCCCTAGCGGTCGAGCAGTACTTC.

The chain recombines TRBV9 with TRBJ2-3; 12 nucleotides line up with TRBD2. With V trimmed by 5 bases and J by 0 bases, 1 base remained unmatched. CDR1 SGDLS and CDR2 YYNGEE come from the germline V gene. There are 15 residues in the CDR3. The CDR3 nucleotides read TGTGCCAGCAGGGGGACTAGCGGGAGCACAGATACGCAGTATTTT. Translation gives CASRGTSGSTDTQYF.

The genes are TRBV6-5 and TRBJ1-1; D uncertain. Between the trimmed V and J ends, which lost 2 bases and 10 bases, there was a span of 8 bases. From germline, CDR1 is MNHEY and CDR2 SVGAGI. The CDR3 runs to 11 residues. For the CDR3, the DNA is TGTGCCAGCAGTTACAACGGTGGAGCTTTCTTT. Encoded protein: CASSYNGGAFF.

This chain connects TRBV5-8 to TRBJ2-1, with TRBD2 as a possible D gene (6 bases). Germline V gene sequence: CDR1 SGHTS, CDR2 YDEGEE. The CDR3 consists of 15 residues. CDR3 residues: CGGWAGPTVNNEQFF. Here the CDR3 DNA reads TGTGGGGGTTGGGCGGGACCCACAGTAAACAATGAGCAGTTCTTC.

V usage is TRBV7-9 and J usage is TRBJ2-1; TRBD2 might be the D (5 bases). Looked up from germline, CDR1 is SEHNR and CDR2 is FQNEAQ (reference sequence). With 5 bases removed from V and 8 bases from J, the gap between germline ends came to 10 bases. CDR3 size: 12 residues. The CDR3 loop reads CASSPGNDEQFF. CDR3 DNA sequence: TGTGCCAGCAGCCCCGGGAACGATGAGCAGTTCTTC.

The V and J genes are TRBV3-1 (or the pseudogene TRBV3-2) and TRBJ2-7, with TRBD1 as a possible D gene (6 bases). This CDR3 is 14 amino acids long. Germline V lookup: CDR1 LGHDT, CDR2 YNNKEL (reference sequence). V was cut by 4 bases and J by 2 bases, with 12 bases left in between. The CDR3 is CASSLGRGAYEQYF. DNA for the CDR3: TGTGCCAGCAGCCTTGGCAGGGGTGCCTACGAGCAGTACTTC.

The CDR3 region has the DNA TGTGCCAGCAGTTTGGGACCGACAGGGTTTTCGAAAGCCGGGGAGCTGTTTTTT. This translates into CASSLGPTGFSKAGELFF. The J gene is TRBJ2-2, the V gene TRBV27, with 7 bases aligning to TRBD1. V gave up 3 bases and J gave up 6 bases; unmatched junction bases: 16. Germline-derived CDR1 and CDR2 are MNHEY and SMNVEV (reference sequence). The CDR3 runs to 18 residues.

J is TRBJ2-5 and V is TRBV25-1; D remains unclear. Trimming removed 3 bases from V and 5 bases from J, with 13 bases in between. The length of the CDR3 is 14 residues. CDR1 and CDR2 (germline): MGHDK, SYGVNS. CDR3 sequence: CASSDFYSRETQYF. The CDR3 DNA reads as TGTGCCAGCAGTGATTTCTACTCTCGTGAGACCCAGTACTTC.

V gene TRBV7-9 combines with J gene TRBJ1-5; perhaps TRBD1 as D (6 bases). The CDR3 totals 16 residues. Germline CDR1 SEHNR, CDR2 FQNEAQ (reference sequence). Trimming took 5 bases from V and 0 from J, leaving 14 bases between them. The CDR3 spells CASSETGKDSNQPQHF. The CDR3 DNA follows: TGTGCCAGCAGCGAAACAGGGAAGGATAGCAATCAGCCCCAGCATTTT.

The chain employs TRBV5-1 and TRBJ2-7; 14 bases match TRBD2. In germline, CDR1 is SGHRS, CDR2 YFSETQ. Trimming cost V 3 bases and J 5 bases; bases outside gene matches: 16. This CDR3 spans 19 amino acids. This CDR3 is CASSSGLAGVSYEFHEQYF. CDR3 DNA sequence: TGCGCCAGCAGCTCGGGACTAGCGGGAGTTTCATATGAATTCCACGAGCAGTACTTC.

This chain joins TRBV21-1 and TRBJ2-7; the table's D call of TRBD2 was not tested on the DNA. TRBV21-1 is listed as a pseudogene. This CDR3 has 17 residues. CDR3 DNA: TGTGCCTGGCTATGTCGAGCGGGAGGGAGGAGCTCCTACGAGCAGTACTTC. It encodes CAWLCRAGGRSSYEQYF.